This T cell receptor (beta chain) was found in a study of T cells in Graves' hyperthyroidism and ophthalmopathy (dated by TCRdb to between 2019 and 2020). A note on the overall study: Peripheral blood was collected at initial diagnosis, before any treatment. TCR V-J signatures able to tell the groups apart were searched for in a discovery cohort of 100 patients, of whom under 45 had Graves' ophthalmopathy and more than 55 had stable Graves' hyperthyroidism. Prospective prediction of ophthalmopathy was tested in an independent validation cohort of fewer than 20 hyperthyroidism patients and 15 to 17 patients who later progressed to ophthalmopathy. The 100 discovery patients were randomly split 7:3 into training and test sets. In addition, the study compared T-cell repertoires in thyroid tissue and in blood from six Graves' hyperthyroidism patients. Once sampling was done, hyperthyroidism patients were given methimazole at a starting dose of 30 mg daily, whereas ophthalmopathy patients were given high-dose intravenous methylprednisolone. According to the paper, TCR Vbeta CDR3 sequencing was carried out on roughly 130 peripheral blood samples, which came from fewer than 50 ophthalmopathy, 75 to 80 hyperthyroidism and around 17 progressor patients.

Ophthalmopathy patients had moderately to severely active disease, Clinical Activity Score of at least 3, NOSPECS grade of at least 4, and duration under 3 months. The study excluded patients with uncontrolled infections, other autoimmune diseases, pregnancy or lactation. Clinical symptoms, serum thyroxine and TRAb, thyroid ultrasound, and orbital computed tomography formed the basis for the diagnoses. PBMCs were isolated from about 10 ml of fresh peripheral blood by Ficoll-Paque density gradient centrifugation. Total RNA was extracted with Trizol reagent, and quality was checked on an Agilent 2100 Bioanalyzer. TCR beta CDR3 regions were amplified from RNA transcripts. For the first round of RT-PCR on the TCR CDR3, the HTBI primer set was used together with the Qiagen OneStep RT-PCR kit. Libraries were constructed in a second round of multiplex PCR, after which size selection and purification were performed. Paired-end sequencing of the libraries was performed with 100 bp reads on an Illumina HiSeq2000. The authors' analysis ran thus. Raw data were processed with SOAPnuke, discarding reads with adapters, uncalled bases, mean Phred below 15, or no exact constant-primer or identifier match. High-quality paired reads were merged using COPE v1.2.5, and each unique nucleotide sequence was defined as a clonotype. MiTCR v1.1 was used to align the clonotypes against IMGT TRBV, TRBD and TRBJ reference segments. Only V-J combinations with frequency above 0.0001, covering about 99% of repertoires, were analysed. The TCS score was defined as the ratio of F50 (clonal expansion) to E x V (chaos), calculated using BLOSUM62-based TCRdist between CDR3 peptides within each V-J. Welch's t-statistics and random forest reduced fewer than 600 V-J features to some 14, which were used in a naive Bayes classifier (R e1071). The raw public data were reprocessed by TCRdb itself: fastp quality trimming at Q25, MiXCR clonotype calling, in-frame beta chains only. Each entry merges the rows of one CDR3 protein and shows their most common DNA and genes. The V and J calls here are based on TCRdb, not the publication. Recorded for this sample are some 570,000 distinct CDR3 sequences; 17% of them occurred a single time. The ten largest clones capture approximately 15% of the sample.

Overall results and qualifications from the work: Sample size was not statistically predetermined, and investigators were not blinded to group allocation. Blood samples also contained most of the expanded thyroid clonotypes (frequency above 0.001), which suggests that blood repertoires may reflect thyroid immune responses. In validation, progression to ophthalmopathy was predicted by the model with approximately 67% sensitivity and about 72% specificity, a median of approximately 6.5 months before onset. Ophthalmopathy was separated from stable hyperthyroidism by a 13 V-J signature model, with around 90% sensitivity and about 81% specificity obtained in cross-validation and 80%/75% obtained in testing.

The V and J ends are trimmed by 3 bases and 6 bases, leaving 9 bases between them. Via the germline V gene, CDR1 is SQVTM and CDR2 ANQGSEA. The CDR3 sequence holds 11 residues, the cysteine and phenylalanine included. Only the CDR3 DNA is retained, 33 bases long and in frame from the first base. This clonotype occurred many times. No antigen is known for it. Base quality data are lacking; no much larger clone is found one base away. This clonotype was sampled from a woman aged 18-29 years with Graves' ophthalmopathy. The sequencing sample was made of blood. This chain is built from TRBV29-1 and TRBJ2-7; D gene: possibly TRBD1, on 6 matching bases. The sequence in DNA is TGCAGCGTTGATCTAGGGGGCGAGCAGTACTTC. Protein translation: CSVDLGGEQYF.